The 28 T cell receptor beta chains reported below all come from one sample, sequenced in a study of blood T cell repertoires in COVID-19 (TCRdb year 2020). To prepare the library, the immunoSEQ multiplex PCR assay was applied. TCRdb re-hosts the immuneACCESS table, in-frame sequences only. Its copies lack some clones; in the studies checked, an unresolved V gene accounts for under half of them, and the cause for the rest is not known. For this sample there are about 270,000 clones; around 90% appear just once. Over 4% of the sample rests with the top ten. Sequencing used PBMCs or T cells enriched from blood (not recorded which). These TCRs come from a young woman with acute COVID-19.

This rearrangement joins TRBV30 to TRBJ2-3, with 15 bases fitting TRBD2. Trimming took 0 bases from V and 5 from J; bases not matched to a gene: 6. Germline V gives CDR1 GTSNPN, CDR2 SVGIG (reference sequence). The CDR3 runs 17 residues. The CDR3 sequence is CAWSVMWTSGRGDTQYF. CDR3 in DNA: TGTGCCTGGAGTGTGATGTGGACTAGCGGGAGGGGAGATACGCAGTATTTT. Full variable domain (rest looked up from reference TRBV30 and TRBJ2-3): SQTIHQWPATLVQPVGSPLSLECTVEGTSNPNLYWYRQAAGRGLQLLFYSVGIGQISSEVPQNLSASRPQDRQFILSSKKLLLSDSGFYLCAWSVMWTSGRGDTQYFGPGTRLTVL.

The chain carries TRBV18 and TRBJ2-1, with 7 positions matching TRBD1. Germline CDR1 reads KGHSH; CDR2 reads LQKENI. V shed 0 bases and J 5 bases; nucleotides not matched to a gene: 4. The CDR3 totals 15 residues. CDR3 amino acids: CASSPPGTDDNEQFF. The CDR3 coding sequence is TGTGCCAGCTCACCACCAGGGACAGACGACAATGAGCAGTTCTTC.

This CDR3 reads CASSTQREGRVHADTQYF. CDR3 in DNA: TGTGCCAGCAGCACCCAGCGGGAGGGCCGAGTTCATGCAGATACGCAGTATTTT. This chain links TRBV11-2 with TRBJ2-3; 10 bases align to TRBD2. This CDR3 contains 18 residues. Losses at the gene ends were 5 bases for V and 4 bases for J; bases not matched to a gene: 15. Germline V gene lookup returns CDR1 SGHAT and CDR2 FQNNGV.

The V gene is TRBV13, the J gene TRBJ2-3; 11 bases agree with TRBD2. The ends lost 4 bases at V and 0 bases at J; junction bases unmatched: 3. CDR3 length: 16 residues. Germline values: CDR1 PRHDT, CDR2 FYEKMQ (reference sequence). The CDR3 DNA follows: TGTGCCAGCAGCTCGGGACTAGCGGAAAGCACAGATACGCAGTATTTT. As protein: CASSSGLAESTDTQYF. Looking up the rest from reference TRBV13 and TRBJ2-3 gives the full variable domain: AAGVIQSPRHLIKEKRETATLKCYPIPRHDTVYWYQQGPGQDPQFLISFYEKMQSDKGSIPDRFSAQQFSDYHSELNMSSLELGDSALYFCASSSGLAESTDTQYFGPGTRLTVL.

In DNA form, the CDR3 reads TGTGCCATCAGGGGGGCAACTGGCTATGAGCAGTTCTTC. Encoded protein: CAIRGATGYEQFF. This chain uses TRBV10-3 with TRBJ2-1; tentative D call: TRBD1 (6 bases). Germline V gives CDR1 ENHRY, CDR2 SYGVKD. The length of the CDR3 is 13 residues. Trimming took 6 bases from V and 8 from J, leaving 14 bases between them.

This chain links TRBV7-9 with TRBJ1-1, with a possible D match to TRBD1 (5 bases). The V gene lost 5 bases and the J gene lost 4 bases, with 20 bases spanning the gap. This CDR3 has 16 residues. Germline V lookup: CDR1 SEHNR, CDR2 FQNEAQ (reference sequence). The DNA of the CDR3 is TGTGCCAGCAGCACACCCCAGGGCGGTCGAGGCACTGAAGCTTTCTTT. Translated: CASSTPQGGRGTEAFF.

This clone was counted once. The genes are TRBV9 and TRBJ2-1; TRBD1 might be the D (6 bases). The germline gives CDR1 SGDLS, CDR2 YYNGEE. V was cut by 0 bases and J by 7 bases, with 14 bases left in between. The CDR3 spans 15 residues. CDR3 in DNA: TGTGCCAGCAGCGTAGGTGGGTCAGGGGAGAATGAGCAGTTCTTC. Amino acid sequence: CASSVGGSGENEQFF. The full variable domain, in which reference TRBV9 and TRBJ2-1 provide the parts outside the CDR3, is DSGVTQTPKHLITATGQRVTLRCSPRSGDLSVYWYQQSLDQGLQFLIQYYNGEERAKGNILERFSAQQFPDLHSELNLSSLELGDSALYFCASSVGGSGENEQFFGPGTRLTVL.

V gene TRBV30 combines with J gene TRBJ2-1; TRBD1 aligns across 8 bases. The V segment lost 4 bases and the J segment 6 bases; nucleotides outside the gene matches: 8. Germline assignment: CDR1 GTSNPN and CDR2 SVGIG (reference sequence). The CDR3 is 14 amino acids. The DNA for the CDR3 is TGTGCCTGGACAGGACAGGGCGTACTCAATGAGCAGTTCTTC. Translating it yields CAWTGQGVLNEQFF.

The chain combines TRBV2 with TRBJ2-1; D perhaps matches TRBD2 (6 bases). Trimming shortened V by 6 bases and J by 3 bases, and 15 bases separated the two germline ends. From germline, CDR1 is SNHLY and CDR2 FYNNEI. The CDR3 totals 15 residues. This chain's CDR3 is CASRAGTSDYNEQFF. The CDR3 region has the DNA TGTGCCAGCAGGGCCGGGACTTCCGACTACAATGAGCAGTTCTTC. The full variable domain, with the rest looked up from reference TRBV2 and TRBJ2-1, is EPEVTQTPSHQVTQMGQEVILRCVPISNHLYFYWYRQILGQKVEFLVSFYNNEISEKSEIFDDQFSVERPDGSNFTLKIRSTKLEDSAMYFCASRAGTSDYNEQFFGPGTRLTVL.

The CDR3 DNA reads as TGTGCCAGCAGCCAAGGGTTCAGCGGGTATGGCTACACCTTC. Its protein is CASSQGFSGYGYTF. The chain uses TRBV3-1 (or the pseudogene TRBV3-2) and TRBJ1-2; D call uncertain. Germline V gene lookup returns CDR1 LGHDT and CDR2 YNNKEL (reference sequence). V lost 1 base and J lost 5, with 11 bases in between. This CDR3 has 14 residues.

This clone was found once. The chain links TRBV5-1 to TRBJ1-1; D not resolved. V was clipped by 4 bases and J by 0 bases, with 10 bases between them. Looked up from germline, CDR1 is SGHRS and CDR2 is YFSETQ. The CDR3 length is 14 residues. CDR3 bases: TGCGCCAGCAGCGTCGGGGTTATGAACACTGAAGCTTTCTTT. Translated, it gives CASSVGVMNTEAFF. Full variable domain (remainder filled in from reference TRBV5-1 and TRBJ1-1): KAGVTQTPRYLIKTRGQQVTLSCSPISGHRSVSWYQQTPGQGLQFLFEYFSETQRNKGNFPGRFSGRQFSNSRSEMNVSTLELGDSALYLCASSVGVMNTEAFFGQGTRLTVV.

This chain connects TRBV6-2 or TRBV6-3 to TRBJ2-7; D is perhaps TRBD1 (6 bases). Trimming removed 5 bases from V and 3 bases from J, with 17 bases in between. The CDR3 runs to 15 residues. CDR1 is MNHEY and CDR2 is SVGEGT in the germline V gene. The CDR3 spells CASSGPVQGHYEQYF. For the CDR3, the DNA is TGTGCCAGCAGTGGACCCGTACAGGGCCACTACGAGCAGTACTTC.

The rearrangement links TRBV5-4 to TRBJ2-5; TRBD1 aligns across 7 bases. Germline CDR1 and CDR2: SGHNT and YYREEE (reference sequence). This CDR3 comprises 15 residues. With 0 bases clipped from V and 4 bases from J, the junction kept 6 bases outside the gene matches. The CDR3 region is CASSLGQTGVETQYF. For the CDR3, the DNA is TGTGCCAGCAGCTTGGGACAAACAGGGGTAGAGACCCAGTACTTC.

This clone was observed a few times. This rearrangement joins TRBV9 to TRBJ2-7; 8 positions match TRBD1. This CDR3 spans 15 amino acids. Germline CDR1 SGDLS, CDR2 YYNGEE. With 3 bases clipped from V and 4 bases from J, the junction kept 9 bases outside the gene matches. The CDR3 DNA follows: TGTGCCAGCAGCGCCCAGGACAGGGCCGTTTACGAGCAGTACTTC. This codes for CASSAQDRAVYEQYF.

The CDR3 sequence: CASSDGGGYLGNIQYF. The CDR3 coding sequence is TGTGCCAGCAGTGATGGGGGGGGCTATTTGGGAAACATTCAGTACTTC. The chain couples TRBV6-1 to TRBJ2-4; TRBD2 is a possible D gene (7 bases). Germline V gene sequence: CDR1 MNHNS, CDR2 SASEGT. The CDR3 consists of 16 residues. Trimming took 3 bases from V and 6 from J, leaving 18 bases between them.

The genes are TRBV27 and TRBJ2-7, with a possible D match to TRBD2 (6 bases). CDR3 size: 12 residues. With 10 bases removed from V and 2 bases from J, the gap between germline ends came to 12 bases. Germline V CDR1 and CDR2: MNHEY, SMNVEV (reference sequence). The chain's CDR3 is CAIRTGAYEQYF. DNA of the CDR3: TGTGCCATAAGGACGGGGGCCTACGAGCAGTACTTC.

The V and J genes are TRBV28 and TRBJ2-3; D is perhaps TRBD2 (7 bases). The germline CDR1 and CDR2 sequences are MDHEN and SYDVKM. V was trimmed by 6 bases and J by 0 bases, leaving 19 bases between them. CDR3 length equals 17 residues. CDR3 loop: CASSPSGAGESTDTQYF. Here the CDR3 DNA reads TGTGCCAGCAGCCCCTCGGGGGCGGGGGAAAGCACAGATACGCAGTATTTT.

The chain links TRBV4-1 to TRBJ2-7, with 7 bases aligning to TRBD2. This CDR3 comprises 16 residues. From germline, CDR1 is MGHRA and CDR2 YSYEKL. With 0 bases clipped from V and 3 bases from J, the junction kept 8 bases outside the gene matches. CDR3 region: CASSQERLAGVYEQYF. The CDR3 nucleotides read TGCGCCAGCAGCCAAGAGCGACTAGCTGGAGTCTACGAGCAGTACTTC.

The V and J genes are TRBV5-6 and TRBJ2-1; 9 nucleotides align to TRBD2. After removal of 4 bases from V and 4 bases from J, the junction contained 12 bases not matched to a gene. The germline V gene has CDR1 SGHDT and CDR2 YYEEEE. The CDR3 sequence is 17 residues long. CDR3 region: CASSGDAGTSSYNEQFF. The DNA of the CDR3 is TGTGCCAGCAGCGGGGATGCCGGGACTAGCTCATACAATGAGCAGTTCTTC.

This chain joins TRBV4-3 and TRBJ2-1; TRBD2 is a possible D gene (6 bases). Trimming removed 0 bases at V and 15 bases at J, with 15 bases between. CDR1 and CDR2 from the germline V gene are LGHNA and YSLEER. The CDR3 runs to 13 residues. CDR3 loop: CASSQDGGTYPFF. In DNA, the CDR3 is TGCGCCAGCAGCCAAGATGGCGGGACGTATCCGTTCTTC.

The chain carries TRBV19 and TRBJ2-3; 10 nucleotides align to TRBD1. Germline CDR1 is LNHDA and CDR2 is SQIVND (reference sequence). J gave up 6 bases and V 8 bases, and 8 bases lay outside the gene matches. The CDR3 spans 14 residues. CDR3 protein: CASQGQGPSDTQYF. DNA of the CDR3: TGTGCCAGTCAGGGACAGGGGCCCTCCGATACGCAGTATTTT.

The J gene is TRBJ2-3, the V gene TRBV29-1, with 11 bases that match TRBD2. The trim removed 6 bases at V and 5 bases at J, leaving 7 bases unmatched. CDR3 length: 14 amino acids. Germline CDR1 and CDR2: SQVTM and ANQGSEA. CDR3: CSVTLAGEGDTQYF. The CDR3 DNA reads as TGCAGCGTAACACTAGCGGGAGAGGGAGATACGCAGTATTTT.

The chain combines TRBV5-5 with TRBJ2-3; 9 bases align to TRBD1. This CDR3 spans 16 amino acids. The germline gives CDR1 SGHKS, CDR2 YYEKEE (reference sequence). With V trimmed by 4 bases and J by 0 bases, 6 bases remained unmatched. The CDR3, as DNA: TGTGCCAGCAGCGAAGGGACAGGGTTTAGCACAGATACGCAGTATTTT. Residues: CASSEGTGFSTDTQYF. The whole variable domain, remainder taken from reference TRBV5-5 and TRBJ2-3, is DAGVTQSPTHLIKTRGQQVTLRCSPISGHKSVSWYQQVLGQGPQFIFQYYEKEERGRGNFPDRFSARQFPNYSSELNVNALLLGDSALYLCASSEGTGFSTDTQYFGPGTRLTVL.

Here the CDR3 DNA reads TGTGCCACCAGTGACCAACCGGGACTAGGGCATCATGAGCAGTTCTTC. Its protein is CATSDQPGLGHHEQFF. This chain uses TRBV24-1 with TRBJ2-1, with 8 nucleotides matching TRBD2. V lost 4 bases and J lost 8; bases outside the gene matches: 12. Germline lookup yields CDR1 KGHDR and CDR2 SFDVKD. The CDR3 has 16 amino acids.

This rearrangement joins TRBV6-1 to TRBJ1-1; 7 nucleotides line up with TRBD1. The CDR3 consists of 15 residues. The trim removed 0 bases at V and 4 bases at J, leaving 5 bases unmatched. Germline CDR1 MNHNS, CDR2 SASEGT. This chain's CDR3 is CASSEAFTGVTEAFF. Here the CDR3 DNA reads TGTGCCAGCAGTGAAGCGTTCACAGGGGTCACTGAAGCTTTCTTT.

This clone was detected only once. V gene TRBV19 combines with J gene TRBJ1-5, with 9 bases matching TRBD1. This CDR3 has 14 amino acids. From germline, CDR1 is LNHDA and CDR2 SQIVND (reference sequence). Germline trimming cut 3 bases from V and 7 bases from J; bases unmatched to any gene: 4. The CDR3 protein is CASSIGTGWQPQHF. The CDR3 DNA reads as TGTGCCAGTAGTATCGGGACAGGGTGGCAGCCCCAGCATTTT.

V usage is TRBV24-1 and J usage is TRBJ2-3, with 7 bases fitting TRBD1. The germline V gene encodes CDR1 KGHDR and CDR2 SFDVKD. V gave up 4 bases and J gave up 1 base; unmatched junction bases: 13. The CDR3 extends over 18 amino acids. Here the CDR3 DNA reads TGTGCCACCAGTGACCCGATGACAGGGAAGTCTGGCACAGATACGCAGTATTTT. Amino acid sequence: CATSDPMTGKSGTDTQYF.

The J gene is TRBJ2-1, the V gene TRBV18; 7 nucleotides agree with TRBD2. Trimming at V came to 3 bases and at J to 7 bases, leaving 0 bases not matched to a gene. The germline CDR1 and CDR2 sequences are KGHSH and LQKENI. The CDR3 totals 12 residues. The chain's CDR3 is CASSPSGNEQFF. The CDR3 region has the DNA TGTGCCAGCTCACCTAGCGGGAATGAGCAGTTCTTC.